These T cell receptor beta chains were read from a single sample in a study of beta chain features in type 1 diabetes. The repertoire was sequenced with immunoSEQ multiplex PCR; TCRdb's copy has only in-frame clones and lacks some. Counted here are almost 350,000 clones, about 20% occurring once; the ten biggest clones make up 0.044%. Sequencing was done on a sample of naive CD4+ T cells from blood. All receptors come from a woman aged 18-29 years in good health. The CDR3 runs from the conserved cysteine through the conserved F or W. Each record gives: V gene, CDR3 protein.

V: TRBV29-1; CDR3: CSVGGWEGETQYF
V: TRBV28; CDR3: CASINTAGSYNEQFF
V: TRBV7-8; CDR3: CASSLGWGGYGYTF
V: TRBV30; CDR3: CAWSVDREISF
V: TRBV5-1; CDR3: CVLPKRENRGYTF
V: TRBV6-5; CDR3: CASSEGGYGYTF
V: TRBV7-9; CDR3: CASSLESLSYEQYF
V: TRBV5-1; CDR3: CASSLEGADTQYF
V: TRBV2; CDR3: CASSLSSGWTTSTDTQYF
V: TRBV6-1; CDR3: CASRLTSGGETQYF
V: TRBV30; CDR3: CALIPGQGLLYNGYTF
V: TRBV14; CDR3: CASSLSPTYEQYF
V: TRBV9; CDR3: CASSVAASGGAYNEQFF
V: TRBV7-2; CDR3: CASSLTLLGNIQYF
V: TRBV5-1; CDR3: CASSLAEAKNYGYTF
V: TRBV9; CDR3: CASSVEDIVSSSYTF
V: TRBV9; CDR3: CASSVGQGDPQPQHF
V: TRBV5-1; CDR3: CASSSGENTQYF
V: TRBV16; CDR3: CASSPYQGAVVGYTF
V: TRBV7-9; CDR3: CASSLDLAPPAKNIQYF
V: TRBV5-7; CDR3: CASSRGTGTGELFF
V: TRBV9; CDR3: CASSVDGNTGELFF
V: TRBV18; CDR3: CASSPPRTGGGYTF
V: TRBV27; CDR3: CASSLGGAHYEQYF
V: TRBV27; CDR3: CASSRGLAGGPHEQFF
V: TRBV4-2; CDR3: CASSPSGPTGELFF
V: TRBV2; CDR3: CASSWTEAGELFF
V: TRBV30; CDR3: CAWSPGLAGVGQFF